This entry lists 2 T cell receptor beta chains sequenced from one sample in a study of human T cells and chemical hapten exposure. TCRdb re-analysed the RACE reads in MiXCR, keeping a single row per CDR3 protein. This table has more than 150,000 distinct CDR3 sequences, around 30% appearing once. Specified time point: pre-sensitization, week 0. Treatment defined: therapeutic diphenylcyclopropenone sensitization with weekly scalp DPC. The specimen comprised whole blood, sampled in connection with sensitization to the hapten diphenylcyclopropenone (DPC). Receptors were obtained from a woman in her 30s with alopecia areata. Some clones in this sample may be carry-over from other donors' samples.

This sequence joins TRBV6-2 or TRBV6-3 and TRBJ2-3; D gene ambiguous. The CDR3 sequence is 15 residues long. Germline V gene sequence: CDR1 MNHEY, CDR2 SVGEGT. Trimming took off 2 bases at V and 0 bases at J, with 9 bases between the two ends. The CDR3 DNA is TGTGCCAGCAGTTACCGGAGCTCTAGCACAGATACGCAGTATTTT. It specifies CASSYRSSSTDTQYF.

This clonotype has more than one count but fewer than ten. CDR3 DNA sequence: TGCAGCGTTGTTAGGGAAAACGAGCAGTACTTC. Translated, it gives CSVVRENEQYF. The chain recombines TRBV29-1 with TRBJ2-7; D not resolved. The germline V gene has CDR1 SQVTM and CDR2 ANQGSEA. CDR3 length: 11 residues. Trimming pared 4 bases from V and 5 bases from J, leaving 9 bases between.